Below, 8 T cell receptor beta chains from the same sample are listed, as sequenced in a study of T cell repertoires in cytomegalovirus infection. TCRdb itself ran the reads through MiXCR, one entry per CDR3 protein. Here the sample spans approximately 730,000 distinct CDR3 sequences, roughly 36% being singletons. Their antigen targets remain unknown. The source was cultured PBMCs, collected from culture after CMV antigen stimulation. The receptors were sampled from a human donor in good health (CMV status not recorded). Some clones in this sample may be carry-over from other donors' samples.

This clonotype has a handful of counts. This chain connects TRBV7-2 to TRBJ2-1, with 11 bases that match TRBD2. Germline CDR1 SGHTA, CDR2 FQGNSA. The CDR3 runs 15 residues. The ends lost 6 bases at V and 4 bases at J; junction bases unmatched: 5. The CDR3 is CASSQTSGNYNEQFF. In DNA form, the CDR3 reads TGTGCCAGCAGTCAGACTAGCGGGAATTACAATGAGCAGTTCTTC.

This clonotype was detected a few times. The V and J genes are TRBV6-5 and TRBJ2-2; possibly TRBD1 or TRBD2 for D (5 bases each). This CDR3 comprises 13 residues. The V end lost 2 bases, the J end lost 6 bases, and 7 bases lay between the germline ends. Germline V gene lookup returns CDR1 MNHEY and CDR2 SVGAGI. The CDR3 protein is CASSYGTAGELFF. The CDR3 DNA reads as TGTGCCAGCAGTTACGGGACCGCCGGGGAGCTGTTTTTT.

This clonotype was seen a handful of times. The rearrangement uses TRBV4-1 and TRBJ1-2, with D tentatively TRBD1 (5 bases). Trimming took off 4 bases at V and 7 bases at J, with 19 bases between the two ends. The length of the CDR3 is 15 residues. The germline gives CDR1 MGHRA, CDR2 YSYEKL. Here the CDR3 reads CASSPQVPVSVGYTF. The CDR3 bases are TGCGCCAGCAGCCCACAGGTCCCGGTTTCGGTTGGCTACACCTTC.

The chain is built from TRBV7-2 and TRBJ2-5; 8 nucleotides agree with TRBD2. The CDR3 has 15 residues. CDR1 and CDR2 from the germline V gene are SGHTA and FQGNSA. The V and J ends lost 0 bases and 9 bases, in that order; junction bases with no gene match: 9. The CDR3: CASSLANVAGMAQYF. CDR3 nucleotides: TGTGCCAGCAGCTTAGCGAATGTAGCGGGGATGGCCCAGTACTTC.

The rearrangement uses TRBV4-2 and TRBJ1-1; 8 nucleotides match TRBD1. The CDR3 extends over 19 amino acids. The V and J ends lost 2 bases and 4 bases, in that order; junction bases with no gene match: 18. Germline CDR1 is LGHNA and CDR2 is YNFKEQ. CDR3: CASSQTRQGIGKIGTEAFF. CDR3 in DNA: TGTGCCAGCAGCCAAACTCGACAGGGGATCGGAAAGATAGGCACTGAAGCTTTCTTT.

There are a few counts of this clonotype. This chain uses TRBV28 with TRBJ2-1; 12 bases line up with TRBD2. In germline, CDR1 is MDHEN, CDR2 SYDVKM. V lost 9 bases and J lost 8; bases outside the gene matches: 8. The CDR3 runs to 14 residues. The CDR3 loop is CASRPSGGAHEQFF. The DNA of the CDR3 is TGTGCCAGTCGGCCTAGCGGGGGGGCGCATGAGCAGTTCTTC.

This clonotype occurred a few times. The rearrangement uses TRBV2 and TRBJ2-5; 9 bases align to TRBD1. The length of the CDR3 is 15 residues. V was clipped by 2 bases and J by 7 bases; unmatched bases: 8. Germline V gene data show CDR1 as SNHLY and CDR2 as FYNNEI. CDR3 sequence reads: CASSERTGVGWTQYF. The CDR3 DNA follows: TGTGCCAGCAGTGAAAGGACAGGGGTTGGGTGGACCCAGTACTTC. The full variable domain, completed using reference TRBV2 and TRBJ2-5, is EPEVTQTPSHQVTQMGQEVILRCVPISNHLYFYWYRQILGQKVEFLVSFYNNEISEKSEIFDDQFSVERPDGSNFTLKIRSTKLEDSAMYFCASSERTGVGWTQYFGPGTRLLVL.

The table lists this clonotype with many counts. The CDR3 sequence is CASSTPGQGTDTQYF. The DNA for the CDR3 is TGTGCCAGCAGTACCCCGGGACAGGGCACAGATACGCAGTATTTT. This chain uses TRBV12-3 or TRBV12-4 with TRBJ2-3; 8 bases line up with TRBD1. The CDR3 runs 15 residues. With 5 bases clipped from V and 1 base from J, the junction kept 5 bases outside the gene matches.